One sample yielded the 25 T cell receptor beta chains listed below, sequenced in a study of cytomegalovirus exposure and HLA in healthy donors. PCR involved 60 Vbeta and 13 Jbeta primers. TCRdb keeps only in-frame clones here, not all; method: immunoSEQ multiplex PCR. This table holds approximately 160,000 clones, approximately 78% found once. The specimen sequenced was PBMCs. The receptors stem from a woman between 45 and 65 years old in good health and CMV-seropositive.

The rearrangement links TRBV6-5 to TRBJ2-7, with D perhaps TRBD1 (6 bases). This CDR3 region has 16 residues. Germline V CDR1 and CDR2: MNHEY, SVGAGI. V lost 2 bases and J 4 bases, leaving 18 bases between the germline ends. The CDR3 here is CASSYDNTIRGYEQYF. DNA for the CDR3: TGTGCCAGCAGTTACGACAATACGATCAGGGGTTACGAGCAGTACTTC.

This clone was seen a few times. Other DNA sequences of this sample code for an identical CDR3. The V gene is TRBV27, the J gene TRBJ1-1; D unclear. Germline loops: CDR1 MNHEY, CDR2 SMNVEV (reference sequence). Trimming shortened V by 6 bases and J by 1 base, and 9 bases separated the two germline ends. The CDR3 length is 13 residues. In DNA form, the CDR3 reads TGTGCCAGCAGCCGCGAAAGGAACACTGAAGCTTTCTTT. It codes for CASSRERNTEAFF.

The chain uses TRBV7-8 and TRBJ1-2; 8 positions agree with TRBD1. Germline-derived CDR1 and CDR2 are SGHVS and FQNEAQ. The CDR3 runs to 14 residues. J lost 2 bases, V lost 6 bases, and 5 bases had no gene match. As DNA, the CDR3 is TGTGCCAGCAGTCCAGGGGGCGCGAACTATGGCTACACCTTC. Amino acid sequence: CASSPGGANYGYTF.

This clone appeared a few times. This chain links TRBV18 with TRBJ1-5; a possible D gene is TRBD1 (5 bases). The CDR3 runs 14 residues. Germline V CDR1 and CDR2: KGHSH, LQKENI. V gave up 2 bases and J gave up 3 bases, with 8 bases separating them. The CDR3 region is CASSPKTDNQPQHF. DNA of the CDR3: TGTGCCAGCTCACCAAAGACAGACAATCAGCCCCAGCATTTT.

V usage is TRBV11-1 and J usage is TRBJ2-3, with D possibly matching TRBD1 (5 bases). V was shortened by 3 bases and J by 5 bases, with 9 bases between the two germline ends. Germline values: CDR1 SGHAT, CDR2 FQDESV (reference sequence). The CDR3 sequence is 13 residues long. The CDR3 reads CASSFHQGDTQYF. CDR3 coding DNA: TGTGCCAGCAGCTTCCATCAGGGAGATACGCAGTATTTT. Full variable domain (rest looked up from reference TRBV11-1 and TRBJ2-3): EAEVAQSPRYKITEKSQAVAFWCDPISGHATLYWYRQILGQGPELLVQFQDESVVDDSQLPKDRFSAERLKGVDSTLKIQPAELGDSAMYLCASSFHQGDTQYFGPGTRLTVL.

This clone was seen only a few times. This chain joins TRBV9 and TRBJ2-3; 7 bases fit TRBD2. V gave up 3 bases and J gave up 0 bases; unmatched junction bases: 4. The CDR3 length is 15 residues. CDR1 and CDR2 (germline): SGDLS, YYNGEE. CDR3: CASSGGGYSTDTQYF. The CDR3 DNA follows: TGTGCCAGCAGCGGGGGGGGGTATAGCACAGATACGCAGTATTTT.

The CDR3: CAISQAGGAGEQFF. The CDR3 DNA is TGTGCCATCAGTCAAGCGGGGGGTGCAGGAGAGCAGTTCTTC. The chain links TRBV10-3 to TRBJ2-1, with TRBD2 matching over 9 bases. The germline V gene has CDR1 ENHRY and CDR2 SYGVKD. V dropped 5 bases and J dropped 10; count of bases not matched to a gene: 9. The CDR3 loop spans 14 amino acids.

This clone came up a few times. The chain links TRBV11-2 to TRBJ2-2; no firm D call. The CDR3 extends over 13 amino acids. Between the trimmed V and J ends, which lost 8 bases and 1 base, there was a span of 8 bases. CDR1 is SGHAT, CDR2 FQNNGV, per germline. The CDR3 nucleotides read TGTGCCAGCTCTCAGGAGAACACCGGGGAGCTGTTTTTT. Encoded protein: CASSQENTGELFF.

The table lists this clone with a count of one. V usage is TRBV5-8 and J usage is TRBJ1-2; D is undetermined. V gave up 3 bases and J gave up 4 bases, with 4 bases separating them. CDR1 is SGHTS and CDR2 is YDEGEE in the germline V gene. There are 11 residues in the CDR3. CDR3: CASSSGYGYTF. CDR3 DNA sequence: TGTGCCAGCAGCTCCGGCTATGGCTACACCTTC.

The V call is TRBV6-5, the J call TRBJ1-1, with a weak D call TRBD1 (5 bases). In germline, CDR1 is MNHEY, CDR2 SVGAGI. Trimming removed 8 bases at V and 6 bases at J, with 16 bases between. CDR3 length: 13 residues. Written as DNA, the CDR3 is TGTGCCAGCCTTGGGGCAGGACTATCTGAAGCTTTCTTT. This encodes CASLGAGLSEAFF.

J is TRBJ1-4 and V is TRBV5-1, with a tentative D call TRBD1 (6 bases). CDR1 SGHRS and CDR2 YFSETQ come from the germline V gene. The CDR3 has 13 amino acids. The V end was cut by 5 bases, the J end by 8 bases, with 13 bases between. CDR3 loop: CASRRGAHEKLFF. In DNA, the CDR3 is TGCGCCAGCAGACGGGGGGCACACGAAAAACTGTTTTTT.

This chain joins TRBV9 and TRBJ2-7, with 8 bases that match TRBD1. Germline CDR1 and CDR2: SGDLS and YYNGEE. V lost 0 bases and J lost 5; bases outside the gene matches: 4. The CDR3 spans 14 residues. The chain's CDR3 is CASSVGSGGHEQYF. In nucleotides, the CDR3 is TGTGCCAGCAGCGTAGGTTCAGGGGGCCACGAGCAGTACTTC.

The V gene is TRBV20-1, the J gene TRBJ1-3, with a weak D call TRBD1 (5 bases). This CDR3 is 11 amino acids long. Trimming stripped 6 bases from V and 2 bases from J, with 5 bases between. Per germline, CDR1 DFQATT and CDR2 SNEGSKA (reference sequence). The CDR3 bases are TGCAGTGCGGGGCCTGGAAACACCATATATTTT. It specifies CSAGPGNTIYF.

The chain is built from TRBV5-6 and TRBJ2-1; 7 nucleotides align to TRBD2. The V gene end was trimmed by 3 bases and the J gene end by 1 base; junction bases not matched to a gene: 4. There are 15 residues in the CDR3. Germline V CDR1 and CDR2: SGHDT, YYEEEE. The CDR3 protein is CASSSLAVSYNEQFF. Written as DNA, the CDR3 is TGTGCCAGCAGCTCTCTAGCGGTTTCCTACAATGAGCAGTTCTTC.

CDR3 sequence: CSVDSGQVGKFNIQYF. The DNA of the CDR3 is TGCAGCGTTGATTCTGGACAGGTTGGAAAGTTTAACATTCAGTACTTC. The chain recombines TRBV29-1 with TRBJ2-4, with 7 bases matching TRBD1. The CDR3 loop spans 16 amino acids. The germline gives CDR1 SQVTM, CDR2 ANQGSEA. After removal of 3 bases from V and 7 bases from J, the junction contained 15 bases not matched to a gene.

The rearrangement joins TRBV27 to TRBJ1-6, with a weak D call TRBD1 (6 bases). The V and J ends lost 5 bases and 8 bases respectively, with 16 bases between them. Germline V CDR1 and CDR2: MNHEY, SMNVEV (reference sequence). The CDR3 loop spans 15 amino acids. CDR3 sequence: CASSHTGFFDSPLHF. CDR3 nucleotide sequence: TGTGCCAGCAGTCACACAGGGTTTTTCGATTCACCCCTCCACTTT.

The genes are TRBV5-6 and TRBJ1-2, with 7 bases matching TRBD1. The CDR3 is made up of 15 amino acids. In germline, CDR1 is SGHDT, CDR2 YYEEEE. Trimming cost V 0 bases and J 8 bases; bases outside gene matches: 10. As DNA, the CDR3 is TGTGCCAGCAGCTTGGGGCTCGGGACAGACCACGGCTACACCTTC. This sequence encodes CASSLGLGTDHGYTF.

This chain uses TRBV6-1 with TRBJ1-3, with D hard to call. CDR1 and CDR2 (germline): MNHNS, SASEGT. V lost 3 bases, J lost 4 bases, and 13 bases lay in between. The CDR3 consists of 15 residues. DNA of the CDR3: TGTGCCAGCAGTGATATGGCGGGCTTCGGAAACACCATATATTTT. It specifies CASSDMAGFGNTIYF.

The DNA for the CDR3 is TGCAGTGCTATTGGGGGCGCCCAAAAGTATTTT. Amino acids: CSAIGGAQKYF. The rearrangement links TRBV20-1 to TRBJ2-3; D is perhaps TRBD1 (6 bases). V was trimmed by 4 bases and J by 13 bases, leaving 15 bases between them. Germline V lookup: CDR1 DFQATT, CDR2 SNEGSKA (reference sequence). This CDR3 has 11 amino acids.

The rearrangement joins TRBV7-9 to TRBJ2-5, with TRBD2 matching 7 bases. Per the germline V gene, CDR1 is SEHNR and CDR2 is FQNEAQ (reference sequence). V dropped 1 base and J dropped 1; count of bases not matched to a gene: 3. The CDR3 runs to 15 residues. CDR3 in amino acids: CASSLGGLTQETQYF. CDR3 nucleotide sequence: TGTGCCAGCAGCTTAGGGGGACTAACCCAAGAGACCCAGTACTTC.

Comment on this clone: Other nucleotide sequences in the sample specify the same CDR3. The CDR3 loop is CASSQAGTGNSPLHF. The CDR3 bases are TGCGCCAGCAGCCAAGCGGGGACAGGCAATTCACCCCTCCACTTT. The rearrangement joins TRBV4-1 to TRBJ1-6, with 8 bases fitting TRBD1. The V gene end was trimmed by 1 base and the J gene end by 7 bases; junction bases not matched to a gene: 3. Germline loops: CDR1 MGHRA, CDR2 YSYEKL. The length of the CDR3 is 15 residues.

The chain links TRBV6-5 to TRBJ2-5, with 8 bases lining up with TRBD2. This CDR3 has 15 amino acids. Germline V gene data show CDR1 as MNHEY and CDR2 as SVGAGI. The V segment lost 2 bases and the J segment 3 bases; nucleotides outside the gene matches: 5. This chain's CDR3 is CASSYRSAGEETQYF. The CDR3 region has the DNA TGTGCCAGCAGTTACCGGTCAGCGGGGGAAGAGACCCAGTACTTC.

Points on this clone: In the same sample, other DNA sequences code for this CDR3. The V and J genes are TRBV5-1 and TRBJ2-5, with 7 nucleotides matching TRBD1. CDR1 is SGHRS and CDR2 is YFSETQ in the germline V gene. V lost 2 bases to trimming and J lost 5 bases; unmatched junction nucleotides: 6. The CDR3 has 14 residues. CDR3 sequence reads: CASSLRQGEETQYF. The CDR3 coding sequence is TGCGCCAGCAGCTTACGACAGGGCGAGGAGACCCAGTACTTC.

The chain uses TRBV21-1 and TRBJ1-4; TRBD1, the D gene given by the table, was not confirmed from the DNA. TRBV21-1 is annotated as a pseudogene. The CDR3 is 14 amino acids. The DNA for the CDR3 is TGTCCCCAGAGGCGGACAGATATAAATGAAAAACTGTTTTTT. Its protein is CPQRRTDINEKLFF.

J is TRBJ1-2 and V is TRBV29-1; TRBD1 matches at 7 bases. CDR1 and CDR2 (germline): SQVTM, ANQGSEA. V shed 6 bases and J 2 bases; nucleotides not matched to a gene: 9. CDR3 size: 14 residues. CDR3 bases: TGCAGCGTGGAAATACAGGGGTACAACTATGGCTACACCTTC. Its translation is CSVEIQGYNYGYTF.